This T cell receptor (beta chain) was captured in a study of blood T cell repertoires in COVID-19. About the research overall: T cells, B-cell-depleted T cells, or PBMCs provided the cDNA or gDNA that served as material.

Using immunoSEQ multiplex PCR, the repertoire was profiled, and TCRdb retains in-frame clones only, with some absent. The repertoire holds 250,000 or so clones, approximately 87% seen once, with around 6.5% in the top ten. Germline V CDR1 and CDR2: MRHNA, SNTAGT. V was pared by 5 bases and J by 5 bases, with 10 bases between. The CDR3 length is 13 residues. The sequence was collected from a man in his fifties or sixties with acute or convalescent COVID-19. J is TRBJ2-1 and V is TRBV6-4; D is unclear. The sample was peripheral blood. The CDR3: CASSLYANNEQFF. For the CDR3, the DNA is TGTGCCAGCAGTCTCTACGCTAACAATGAGCAGTTCTTC.